A single sample is the source of the 20 T cell receptor beta chains below, sequenced in a study of a mutant IDH1 vaccine in newly diagnosed glioma. No antigens are known for them. This sample's time point: week 5, during vaccination. Topical imiquimod accompanied each vaccine dose, which consisted of 300 ug of mutant IDH1 20-mer peptide. Here immunoSEQ multiplex PCR was the method, and the copy in TCRdb shows in-frame clones only, minus some. The sample has about 38,000 clones, around 78% seen once. The material was PBMCs, obtained from a glioma patient whose treatment included an IDH1 peptide vaccine. These receptors originate from a man in his forties with glioma.

In DNA form, the CDR3 reads TGTGCCAGCAGCCCAGACAGGGCCGAGCAGTACTTC. Translating it yields CASSPDRAEQYF. V and J are TRBV11-2 and TRBJ2-7; 7 bases map to TRBD1. This CDR3 is 12 amino acids long. The germline gives CDR1 SGHAT, CDR2 FQNNGV. The V segment lost 5 bases and the J segment 6 bases; nucleotides outside the gene matches: 4.

The chain couples TRBV5-6 to TRBJ2-7, with D maybe TRBD1 (5 bases). This CDR3 spans 14 amino acids. Germline V gene data show CDR1 as SGHDT and CDR2 as YYEEEE. V was trimmed by 4 bases and J by 6 bases, leaving 17 bases between them. The CDR3 sequence is CASSPPGRGTEQYF. The CDR3 DNA sequence: TGTGCCAGCAGCCCCCCCGGAAGGGGTACCGAGCAGTACTTC.

This chain joins TRBV19 and TRBJ2-3, with D unresolved. Deletions cut 5 bases from V and 2 bases from J, with 11 bases between. The CDR3 has 14 amino acids. Germline CDR1 is LNHDA and CDR2 is SQIVND (reference sequence). This CDR3 reads CASSLYTFTDTQYF. The CDR3 DNA reads as TGTGCCAGTAGTCTATACACCTTCACAGATACGCAGTATTTT.

The chain joins TRBV5-8 to TRBJ1-5; 9 bases agree with TRBD1. V was clipped by 3 bases and J by 5 bases; unmatched bases: 6. The CDR3 spans 15 residues. Germline V gene data show CDR1 as SGHTS and CDR2 as YDEGEE. The CDR3 DNA is TGTGCCAGCAGCTGGGGGACAGGGTTTGATCAGCCCCAGCATTTT. Translated, it gives CASSWGTGFDQPQHF.

The rearrangement joins TRBV29-1 to TRBJ1-1, with D possibly TRBD1 on 6 matching bases. Germline CDR1 and CDR2: SQVTM and ANQGSEA. Trimming took off 7 bases at V and 5 bases at J, with 17 bases between the two ends. The CDR3 loop spans 13 amino acids. The CDR3 nucleotides read TGCAGCGGCAACAGGGATCGGGAAACTGAAGCTTTCTTT. Protein: CSGNRDRETEAFF.

The CDR3 region has the DNA TGTGCCAGCAGCTTGGCCGGGGGGCAGGGCGAGACCCAGTACTTC. Encoded protein: CASSLAGGQGETQYF. This sequence joins TRBV5-6 and TRBJ2-5, with D possibly matching TRBD2 (7 bases). Germline V lookup: CDR1 SGHDT, CDR2 YYEEEE. Deletions cut 0 bases from V and 5 bases from J, with 14 bases between. There are 15 residues in the CDR3. Variable domain in full (rest from reference TRBV5-6 and TRBJ2-5): DAGVTQSPTHLIKTRGQQVTLRCSPKSGHDTVSWYQQALGQGPQFIFQYYEEEERQRGNFPDRFSGHQFPNYSSELNVNALLLGDSALYLCASSLAGGQGETQYFGPGTRLLVL.

This sequence joins TRBV6-6 and TRBJ1-6; 7 bases fit TRBD1. This CDR3 has 12 residues. With V trimmed by 6 bases and J by 13 bases, 6 bases remained unmatched. CDR1 is MNHNY and CDR2 is SVGAGI in the germline V gene (reference sequence). CDR3 region: CASSTGEGPLHF. The CDR3 bases are TGTGCCAGCAGCACAGGGGAGGGGCCCCTCCACTTT.

J is TRBJ1-1 and V is TRBV6-4, with TRBD1 as a possible D gene (5 bases). The V gene lost 6 bases and the J gene lost 3 bases, with 11 bases spanning the gap. The CDR3 extends over 13 amino acids. Germline values: CDR1 MRHNA, CDR2 SNTAGT. The CDR3 nucleotides read TGTGCCAGCAGCTGGGGGGGGGACACTGAAGCTTTCTTT. This sequence encodes CASSWGGDTEAFF.

The chain couples TRBV30 to TRBJ2-7; D possibly uses TRBD1 or TRBD2 (5 bases each). The V end was cut by 4 bases, the J end by 0 bases, with 16 bases between. The CDR3 covers 15 residues. From germline, CDR1 is GTSNPN and CDR2 SVGIG (reference sequence). CDR3 amino acids: CAWTKGPVPSYEQYF. Here the CDR3 DNA reads TGTGCCTGGACGAAGGGACCAGTTCCCTCCTACGAGCAGTACTTC.

The chain uses TRBV4-1 and TRBJ1-5; possible D gene TRBD1, 6 bases. V lost 0 bases, J lost 6 bases, and 15 bases lay in between. The CDR3 totals 16 residues. From germline, CDR1 is MGHRA and CDR2 YSYEKL. The CDR3 region is CASSQDWGAIFQPQHF. The CDR3 DNA follows: TGCGCCAGCAGCCAAGATTGGGGGGCGATTTTTCAGCCCCAGCATTTT.

The CDR3 DNA follows: TGCAGCGCCCGAGGAGAAGGGGGCTATGGCTACACCTTC. Encoded protein: CSARGEGGYGYTF. The chain carries TRBV29-1 and TRBJ1-2; possibly TRBD1 for D (6 bases). V was cut by 7 bases and J by 4 bases, with 16 bases left in between. The CDR3 has 13 amino acids. The V gene's germline CDR1 is SQVTM and CDR2 ANQGSEA.

The chain joins TRBV4-1 to TRBJ2-7; 9 nucleotides agree with TRBD1. Germline-derived CDR1 and CDR2 are MGHRA and YSYEKL. V lost 4 bases to trimming and J lost 3 bases; unmatched junction nucleotides: 7. The CDR3 consists of 15 residues. This chain's CDR3 is CASSLEQGAIYEQYF. As DNA, the CDR3 is TGCGCCAGCAGCCTTGAACAGGGGGCAATCTACGAGCAGTACTTC.

The V call is TRBV5-1, the J call TRBJ2-5; D is uncertain. Germline CDR1 reads SGHRS; CDR2 reads YFSETQ. Trimming took off 4 bases at V and 4 bases at J, with 20 bases between the two ends. The CDR3 has 16 amino acids. The CDR3 here is CASSQIPTVDGETQYF. The CDR3 DNA follows: TGCGCCAGCAGCCAAATACCCACAGTCGATGGAGAGACCCAGTACTTC.

The sample holds one count of this clone. V and J are TRBV6-5 and TRBJ2-7; 8 nucleotides agree with TRBD1. There are 12 residues in the CDR3. J was trimmed by 6 bases and V by 6 bases; bases with no gene match: 4. The germline gives CDR1 MNHEY, CDR2 SVGAGI. CDR3: CASSPRGLEQYF. The CDR3, as DNA: TGTGCCAGCAGCCCCAGGGGGCTCGAGCAGTACTTC.

The chain couples TRBV27 to TRBJ1-2; D is possibly TRBD1 (6 bases). V was pared by 5 bases and J by 9 bases, with 34 bases between. Looked up from germline, CDR1 is MNHEY and CDR2 is SMNVEV (reference sequence). CDR3 length: 19 residues. The DNA for the CDR3 is TGTGCCAGCAGTCCCCGGGCGGGCCAGGGGATATATGGGCGTTTGAGCTACACCTTC. Protein: CASSPRAGQGIYGRLSYTF.

The chain is built from TRBV6-6 and TRBJ1-5; D ambiguous. V lost 5 bases and J lost 7, with 9 bases in between. CDR1 and CDR2 (germline): MNHNY, SVGAGI (reference sequence). The CDR3 loop spans 12 amino acids. The CDR3 nucleotides are TGTGCCAGCAGTGACACGGGACAGCCCCAGCATTTT. It codes for CASSDTGQPQHF.

This clone was picked up a small number of times. The chain joins TRBV7-8 to TRBJ1-3; tentatively, D is TRBD1 (5 bases). CDR3 length equals 15 residues. Germline V gene data show CDR1 as SGHVS and CDR2 as FQNEAQ. V dropped 1 base and J dropped 4 bases, with 11 bases sitting between them. This chain's CDR3 is CASSLVGTAGNTIYF. In DNA form, the CDR3 reads TGTGCCAGCAGCTTAGTAGGGACTGCGGGAAACACCATATATTTT.

This clone has a handful of counts. V is TRBV30 and J is TRBJ1-1; no clear D. Germline CDR1 GTSNPN, CDR2 SVGIG (reference sequence). The CDR3 is 11 amino acids. V dropped 5 bases and J dropped 7 bases, with 11 bases sitting between them. The CDR3 DNA is TGTGCCTGGGGACTGGGTAGTGAAGCTTTCTTT. This codes for CAWGLGSEAFF.

This clone was detected only once. The chain recombines TRBV9 with TRBJ2-1; possible D gene TRBD2, 5 bases. Germline loops: CDR1 SGDLS, CDR2 YYNGEE. Trimming shortened V by 7 bases and J by 10 bases, and 18 bases separated the two germline ends. The CDR3 is 13 amino acids. The CDR3 DNA is TGTGCCAGCTCCTGGGGAGCGGTTGGGGAGCAGTTCTTC. Residues: CASSWGAVGEQFF.

This chain uses TRBV5-1 with TRBJ2-3; TRBD2 might be the D (6 bases). V was trimmed by 2 bases and J by 2 bases, leaving 15 bases between them. This CDR3 spans 16 amino acids. Germline CDR1 and CDR2: SGHRS and YFSETQ. In DNA, the CDR3 is TGCGCCAGCAGCTTTGGTGGAGGGATCGCCACAGATACGCAGTATTTT. Encoded protein: CASSFGGGIATDTQYF.